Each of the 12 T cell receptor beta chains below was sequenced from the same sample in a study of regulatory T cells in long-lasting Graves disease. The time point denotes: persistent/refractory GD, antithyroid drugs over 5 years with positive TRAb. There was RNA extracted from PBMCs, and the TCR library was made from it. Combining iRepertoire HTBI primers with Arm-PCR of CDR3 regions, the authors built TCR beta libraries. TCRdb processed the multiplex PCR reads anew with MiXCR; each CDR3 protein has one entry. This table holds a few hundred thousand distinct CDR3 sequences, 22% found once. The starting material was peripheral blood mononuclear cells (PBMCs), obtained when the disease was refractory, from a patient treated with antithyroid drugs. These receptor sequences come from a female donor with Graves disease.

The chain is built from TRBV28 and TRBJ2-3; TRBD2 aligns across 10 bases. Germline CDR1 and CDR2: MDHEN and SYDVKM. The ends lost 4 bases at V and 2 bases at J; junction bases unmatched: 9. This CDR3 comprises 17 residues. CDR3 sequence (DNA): TGTGCCAGCAGTTCCCGGGCTAGCGGGAGAACCACAGATACGCAGTATTTT. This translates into CASSSRASGRTTDTQYF. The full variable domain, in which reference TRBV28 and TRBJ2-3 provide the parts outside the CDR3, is DVKVTQSSRYLVKRTGEKVFLECVQDMDHENMFWYRQDPGLGLRLIYFSYDVKMKEKGDIPEGYSVSREKKERFSLILESASTNQTSMYLCASSSRASGRTTDTQYFGPGTRLTVL.

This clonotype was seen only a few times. The CDR3: CASSSIWSYNEQFF. The CDR3 DNA is TGTGCCAGCAGCTCCATATGGTCCTACAATGAGCAGTTCTTC. The chain uses TRBV12-3 or TRBV12-4 and TRBJ2-1; D is ambiguous. Trimming shortened V by 6 bases and J by 1 base, and 10 bases separated the two germline ends. The CDR3 contains 14 residues.

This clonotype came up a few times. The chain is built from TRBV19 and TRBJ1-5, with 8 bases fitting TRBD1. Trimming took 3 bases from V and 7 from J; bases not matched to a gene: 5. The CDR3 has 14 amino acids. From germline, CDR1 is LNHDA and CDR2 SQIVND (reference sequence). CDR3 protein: CASSIGTGSQPQHF. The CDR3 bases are TGTGCCAGTAGTATTGGGACAGGTTCCCAGCCCCAGCATTTT.

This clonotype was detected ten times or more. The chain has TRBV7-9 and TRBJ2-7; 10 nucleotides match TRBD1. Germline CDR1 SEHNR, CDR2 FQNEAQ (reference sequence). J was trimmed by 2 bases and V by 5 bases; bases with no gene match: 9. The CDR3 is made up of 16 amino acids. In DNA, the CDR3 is TGTGCCAGCAGCCACCAGACAGGGGGCGCCGCCTACGAGCAGTACTTC. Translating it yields CASSHQTGGAAYEQYF.

For the CDR3, the DNA is TGCGCCAGCAGCCAAACCCCGGGGGGGCAGGGTAACGCAGGCGAGCAGTACTTC. This encodes CASSQTPGGQGNAGEQYF. The J gene is TRBJ2-7, the V gene TRBV4-1; 8 bases map to TRBD2. The CDR3 is 18 residues long. The germline gives CDR1 MGHRA, CDR2 YSYEKL. V lost 2 bases and J lost 6; bases outside the gene matches: 18.

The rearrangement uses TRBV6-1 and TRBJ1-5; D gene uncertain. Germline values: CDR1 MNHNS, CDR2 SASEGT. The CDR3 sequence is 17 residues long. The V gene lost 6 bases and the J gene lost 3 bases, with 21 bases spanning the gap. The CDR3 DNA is TGTGCCAGCAGGTGGGCCTCGTTGATTCGGGACAATCAGCCCCAGCATTTT. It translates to CASRWASLIRDNQPQHF.

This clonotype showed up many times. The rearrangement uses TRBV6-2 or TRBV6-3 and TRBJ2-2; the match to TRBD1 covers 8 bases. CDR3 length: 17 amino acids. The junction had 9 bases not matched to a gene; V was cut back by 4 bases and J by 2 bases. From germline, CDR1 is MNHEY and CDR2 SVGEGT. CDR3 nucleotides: TGTGCCAGCAGTTCCCGCTGGACAGGGATCAACACCGGGGAGCTGTTTTTT. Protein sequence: CASSSRWTGINTGELFF.

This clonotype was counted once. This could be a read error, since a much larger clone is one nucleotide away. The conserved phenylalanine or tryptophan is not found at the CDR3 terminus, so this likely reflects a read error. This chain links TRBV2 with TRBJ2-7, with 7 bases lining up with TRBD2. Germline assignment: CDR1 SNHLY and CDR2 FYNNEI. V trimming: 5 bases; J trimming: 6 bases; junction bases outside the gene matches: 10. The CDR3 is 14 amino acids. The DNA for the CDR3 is TGTGCCAGCAGTCGGGAGGCCGTCGATGGCGAGCAGTACTAC. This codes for CASSREAVDGEQYY.

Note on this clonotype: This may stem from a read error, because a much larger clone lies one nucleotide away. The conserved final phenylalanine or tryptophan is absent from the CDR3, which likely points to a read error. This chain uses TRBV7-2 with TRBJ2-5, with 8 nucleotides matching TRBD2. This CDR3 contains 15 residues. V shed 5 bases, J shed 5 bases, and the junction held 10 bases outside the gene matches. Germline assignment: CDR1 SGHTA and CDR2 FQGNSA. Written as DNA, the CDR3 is TGTGCCAGCAGCACCACTACGGGAGGGCCTGAGACCCAGTACCTC. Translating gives CASSTTTGGPETQYL.

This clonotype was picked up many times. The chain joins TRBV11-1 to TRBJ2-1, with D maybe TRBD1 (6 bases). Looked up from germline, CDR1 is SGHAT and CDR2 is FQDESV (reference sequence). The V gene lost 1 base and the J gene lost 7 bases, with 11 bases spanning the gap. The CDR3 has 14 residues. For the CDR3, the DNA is TGTGCCAGCAGCTTAGGCAGGGGACCAAATGAGCAGTTCTTC. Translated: CASSLGRGPNEQFF.

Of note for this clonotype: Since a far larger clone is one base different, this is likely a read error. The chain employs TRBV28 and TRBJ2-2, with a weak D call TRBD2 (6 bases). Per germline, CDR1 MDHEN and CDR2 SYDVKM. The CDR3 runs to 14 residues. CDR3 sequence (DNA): TGTGCCAGCAGCCTCTCGGCCCTCACCGGGGGGCTGTTTTTT. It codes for CASSLSALTGGLFF. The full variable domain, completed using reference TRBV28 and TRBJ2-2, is DVKVTQSSRYLVKRTGEKVFLECVQDMDHENMFWYRQDPGLGLRLIYFSYDVKMKEKGDIPEGYSVSREKKERFSLILESASTNQTSMYLCASSLSALTGGLFFGEGSRLTVL.

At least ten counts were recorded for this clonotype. CDR3 sequence: CSARDVFRAGPTGEDEQYF. The DNA of the CDR3 is TGCAGTGCTAGAGATGTTTTCAGAGCGGGCCCCACCGGGGAGGACGAGCAGTACTTC. This chain joins TRBV20-1 and TRBJ2-7; possible D gene TRBD2, 6 bases. The CDR3 has 19 amino acids. The ends were cut back, 0 bases at V and 5 bases at J, with 29 bases in the middle. Per germline, CDR1 DFQATT and CDR2 SNEGSKA (reference sequence).